One and the same sample provided the 25 T cell receptor beta chains below, sequenced in a study of cytomegalovirus exposure and HLA in healthy donors. The table came from immunoSEQ multiplex PCR; TCRdb's copy has only in-frame clones and leaves some out. The sample lists 150,000 or so clones, around 88% occurring once. Sequencing input: PBMCs. The source of these receptors is a man aged 18 to 29 in good health and CMV-seropositive.

The chain combines TRBV4-3 with TRBJ1-1; D is unclear. The CDR3 spans 13 residues. CDR1 is LGHNA and CDR2 is YSLEER in the germline V gene. Trimming removed 4 bases at V and 5 bases at J, with 11 bases between. The CDR3 DNA follows: TGCGCCAGCAGCCGGGAGGGAGAAACTGAAGCTTTCTTT. Translated: CASSREGETEAFF.

J is TRBJ2-7 and V is TRBV27; 9 bases are shared with TRBD1. Trimming took 4 bases from V and 5 from J; bases not matched to a gene: 6. The CDR3 has 14 residues. Germline V gene lookup returns CDR1 MNHEY and CDR2 SMNVEV (reference sequence). The CDR3: CASSSGQGINEQYF. As DNA, the CDR3 is TGTGCCAGCAGTTCCGGACAGGGGATCAACGAGCAGTACTTC.

In this sample, this clone turned up a few times. The chain couples TRBV6-6 to TRBJ2-5, with D perhaps TRBD2 (5 bases). Between the trimmed V and J ends, which lost 1 base and 9 bases, there was a span of 12 bases. Germline CDR1 reads MNHNY; CDR2 reads SVGAGI (reference sequence). CDR3 length: 13 residues. The CDR3 protein is CASSYYRGQAQYF. CDR3 DNA sequence: TGTGCCAGCAGTTACTATCGAGGGCAGGCCCAGTACTTC.

V gene TRBV7-9 combines with J gene TRBJ2-6, with D perhaps TRBD2 (5 bases). The CDR3 loop spans 16 amino acids. CDR1 is SEHNR and CDR2 is FQNEAQ in the germline V gene (reference sequence). The V and J ends lost 2 bases and 4 bases respectively, with 12 bases between them. The CDR3 is CASSLWRASGANVLTF. The CDR3 bases are TGTGCCAGCAGCTTATGGCGGGCCTCCGGGGCCAACGTCCTGACTTTC. Variable domain in full (rest from reference TRBV7-9 and TRBJ2-6): DTGVSQNPRHKITKRGQNVTFRCDPISEHNRLYWYRQTLGQGPEFLTYFQNEAQLEKSRLLSDRFSAERPKGSFSTLEIQRTEQGDSAMYLCASSLWRASGANVLTFGAGSRLTVL.

The CDR3 protein is CASSDQDRGGNTIYF. CDR3 sequence (DNA): TGCGCCAGCAGCGACCAGGACAGGGGGGGAAACACCATATATTTT. J is TRBJ1-3 and V is TRBV4-3; 10 bases line up with TRBD1. With V trimmed by 5 bases and J by 4 bases, 5 bases remained unmatched. The CDR3 sequence is 15 residues long. CDR1 and CDR2 from the germline V gene are LGHNA and YSLEER.

The J gene is TRBJ2-1, the V gene TRBV2, with D perhaps matching TRBD2 (5 bases). V gave up 5 bases and J gave up 7 bases, with 6 bases separating them. The CDR3 contains 11 residues. CDR1 is SNHLY, CDR2 FYNNEI, per germline. The CDR3 DNA sequence: TGTGCCAGCAGTAGACTAAATGAGCAGTTCTTC. This encodes CASSRLNEQFF.

This rearrangement joins TRBV28 to TRBJ2-3, with 7 nucleotides matching TRBD2. CDR3 length equals 14 residues. Trimming removed 8 bases from V and 3 bases from J; junction bases left unmatched: 8. Looked up from germline, CDR1 is MDHEN and CDR2 is SYDVKM. The CDR3 spells CASCGRETTDTQYF. The CDR3 nucleotides read TGTGCCAGCTGTGGGAGGGAGACGACAGATACGCAGTATTTT.

This sequence joins TRBV10-3 and TRBJ1-5, with TRBD1 identical over 12 bases. The CDR3 runs 15 residues. J gave up 6 bases and V 4 bases, and 4 bases lay outside the gene matches. Germline V gene lookup returns CDR1 ENHRY and CDR2 SYGVKD. The chain's CDR3 is CAISGGGQGAQPQHF. The CDR3 DNA is TGTGCCATCAGTGGAGGGGGACAGGGGGCTCAGCCCCAGCATTTT.

The chain employs TRBV9 and TRBJ2-1; D is possibly TRBD2 (5 bases). Deletions cut 2 bases from V and 5 bases from J, with 14 bases between. Germline V lookup: CDR1 SGDLS, CDR2 YYNGEE. The CDR3 totals 15 residues. The CDR3 region is CASSVVASRHNEQFF. The CDR3 coding sequence is TGTGCCAGCAGCGTGGTTGCTAGCCGCCACAATGAGCAGTTCTTC.

The rearrangement links TRBV7-3 to TRBJ2-1; 7 bases agree with TRBD2. The V segment lost 1 base and the J segment 2 bases; nucleotides outside the gene matches: 2. CDR1 SGHTA and CDR2 FQGTGA come from the germline V gene. CDR3 length equals 15 residues. The CDR3 DNA reads as TGTGCCAGCAGCTTAAGCGGGAGTGCCTACAATGAGCAGTTCTTC. Its translation: CASSLSGSAYNEQFF.

The CDR3 DNA follows: TGTGCCAGCAGTTTCCTCCAGGTGCGAGAGACCCAGTACTTC. Translated: CASSFLQVRETQYF. V and J are TRBV6-5 and TRBJ2-5; D remains unclear. With 4 bases removed from V and 4 bases from J, the gap between germline ends came to 13 bases. The CDR3 loop spans 14 amino acids. In germline, CDR1 is MNHEY, CDR2 SVGAGI.

The chain employs TRBV11-1 and TRBJ2-7, with a tentative D call TRBD1 (6 bases). In germline, CDR1 is SGHAT, CDR2 FQDESV (reference sequence). The ends were cut back, 5 bases at V and 2 bases at J, with 10 bases in the middle. There are 13 residues in the CDR3. This chain's CDR3 is CASSHRDTYEQYF. In nucleotides, the CDR3 is TGTGCCAGCAGCCACCGGGACACCTACGAGCAGTACTTC.

This clone was observed a single time. The chain has TRBV18 and TRBJ2-7; 7 nucleotides agree with TRBD2. There are 17 residues in the CDR3. The junction had 14 bases not matched to a gene; V was cut back by 5 bases and J by 1 base. CDR1 KGHSH and CDR2 LQKENI come from the germline V gene. The CDR3 coding sequence is TGTGCCAGCTCAAATGAGGCCGGGACTATTGGATCCTACGAGCAGTACTTC. Translated, it gives CASSNEAGTIGSYEQYF.

A single count supports this clone. The rearrangement links TRBV9 to TRBJ2-3; 10 nucleotides line up with TRBD1. The CDR3 extends over 15 amino acids. Germline V lookup: CDR1 SGDLS, CDR2 YYNGEE. The trim removed 3 bases at V and 5 bases at J, leaving 6 bases unmatched. This chain's CDR3 is CASSARDRGIDTQYF. The CDR3 DNA follows: TGTGCCAGCAGCGCCCGGGACAGGGGTATAGATACGCAGTATTTT.

This rearrangement joins TRBV19 to TRBJ2-5; 9 positions match TRBD1. This CDR3 comprises 15 residues. The V gene end was trimmed by 5 bases and the J gene end by 7 bases; junction bases not matched to a gene: 11. CDR1 is LNHDA, CDR2 SQIVND, per germline (reference sequence). CDR3 nucleotides: TGTGCCAGTAGTTACCTGACAGGGGGTGTTGGGACCCAGTACTTC. Its translation is CASSYLTGGVGTQYF.

This clone has only a few counts. The gene calls are TRBV19 and TRBJ2-2, with a possible D match to TRBD1 (7 bases). Germline values: CDR1 LNHDA, CDR2 SQIVND (reference sequence). Trimming cost V 2 bases and J 7 bases, with 17 bases left between them. The CDR3 is 16 amino acids. CDR3 coding DNA: TGTGCCAGTAGTATAATAGAGGCAGGGGGAGGCGGGGAGCTGTTTTTT. Amino acids: CASSIIEAGGGGELFF.

This clone is a singleton in its sample. The V and J genes are TRBV29-1 and TRBJ2-3, with TRBD2 identical over 7 bases. The V segment lost 0 bases and the J segment 2 bases; nucleotides outside the gene matches: 5. The CDR3 covers 15 residues. Germline loops: CDR1 SQVTM, CDR2 ANQGSEA. The CDR3 nucleotides are TGCAGCGTTGAAGATGGGCGGGGGTACACAGATACGCAGTATTTT. This codes for CSVEDGRGYTDTQYF.

This chain links TRBV5-6 with TRBJ2-7; 9 bases match TRBD1. The CDR3 covers 15 residues. Trimming took 0 bases from V and 3 from J; bases not matched to a gene: 4. CDR1 and CDR2 from the germline V gene are SGHDT and YYEEEE. For the CDR3, the DNA is TGTGCCAGCAGCTTGGTGGGACAGGGTAGCTACGAGCAGTACTTC. This encodes CASSLVGQGSYEQYF.

The V and J genes are TRBV19 and TRBJ2-7; the D gene is possibly TRBD2 (6 bases). The V and J ends lost 7 bases and 0 bases respectively, with 16 bases between them. This CDR3 is 15 amino acids long. Germline loops: CDR1 LNHDA, CDR2 SQIVND (reference sequence). The CDR3 DNA reads TGTGCCAGTAAGGAGGGGCAGAGGCCCTCCTACGAGCAGTACTTC. Amino acids: CASKEGQRPSYEQYF.

The V gene is TRBV19, the J gene TRBJ1-5; D is unresolved. Germline V lookup: CDR1 LNHDA, CDR2 SQIVND (reference sequence). This CDR3 is built from 13 residues. The V and J ends lost 8 bases and 6 bases respectively, with 14 bases between them. In nucleotides, the CDR3 is TGTGCCAGTGGGGTGGTGGAGGGTCAGCCCCAGCATTTT. Protein: CASGVVEGQPQHF. Drawing the rest from reference TRBV19 and TRBJ1-5, the complete variable domain is DGGITQSPKYLFRKEGQNVTLSCEQNLNHDAMYWYRQDPGQGLRLIYYSQIVNDFQKGDIAEGYSVSREKKESFPLTVTSAQKNPTAFYLCASGVVEGQPQHFGDGTRLSIL.

V gene TRBV5-3 combines with J gene TRBJ1-5; D is perhaps TRBD1 (5 bases). TRBV5-3 falls under the ORF class, with uncertain function. Trimming removed 2 bases at V and 0 bases at J, with 12 bases between. There are 16 residues in the CDR3. In DNA, the CDR3 is TGTGCCAGAAGCTTCCGGTGGGGGGATAGCAATCAGCCCCAGCATTTT. This encodes CARSFRWGDSNQPQHF.

V gene TRBV4-3 combines with J gene TRBJ2-7, with TRBD2 matching over 9 bases. The CDR3 has 15 amino acids. The V gene's germline CDR1 is LGHNA and CDR2 YSLEER. The trim removed 1 base at V and 1 base at J, leaving 2 bases unmatched. The CDR3 protein is CASSQASGVSYEQYF. The CDR3 DNA is TGCGCCAGCAGCCAAGCTAGCGGGGTTTCCTACGAGCAGTACTTC.

The genes are TRBV2 and TRBJ2-7; TRBD1 matches 8 bases. CDR3 size: 16 residues. CDR1 and CDR2 from the germline V gene are SNHLY and FYNNEI. The V and J ends lost 4 bases and 0 bases, in that order; junction bases with no gene match: 8. The CDR3 sequence is CASSGGTGKYSYEQYF. In nucleotides, the CDR3 is TGTGCCAGCAGTGGGGGGACAGGAAAGTACTCCTACGAGCAGTACTTC.

This clone has only a few counts. This chain connects TRBV19 to TRBJ1-6; D uncertain. Germline values: CDR1 LNHDA, CDR2 SQIVND (reference sequence). Trimming shortened V by 0 bases and J by 0 bases, and 6 bases separated the two germline ends. The CDR3 spans 16 residues. The CDR3 is CASSIDLVSYNSPLHF. The CDR3 nucleotides are TGTGCCAGTAGTATAGATCTCGTCTCCTATAATTCACCCCTCCACTTT.

The V call is TRBV7-2, the J call TRBJ2-3, with TRBD2 matching 8 bases. The CDR3 extends over 17 amino acids. Germline CDR1 is SGHTA and CDR2 is FQGNSA. Losses at the gene ends were 4 bases for V and 6 bases for J; bases not matched to a gene: 15. The CDR3 nucleotides are TGTGCCAGCAGCTATTACCTCCGGGGGGGGCCTACCGATACGCAGTATTTT. As protein: CASSYYLRGGPTDTQYF.